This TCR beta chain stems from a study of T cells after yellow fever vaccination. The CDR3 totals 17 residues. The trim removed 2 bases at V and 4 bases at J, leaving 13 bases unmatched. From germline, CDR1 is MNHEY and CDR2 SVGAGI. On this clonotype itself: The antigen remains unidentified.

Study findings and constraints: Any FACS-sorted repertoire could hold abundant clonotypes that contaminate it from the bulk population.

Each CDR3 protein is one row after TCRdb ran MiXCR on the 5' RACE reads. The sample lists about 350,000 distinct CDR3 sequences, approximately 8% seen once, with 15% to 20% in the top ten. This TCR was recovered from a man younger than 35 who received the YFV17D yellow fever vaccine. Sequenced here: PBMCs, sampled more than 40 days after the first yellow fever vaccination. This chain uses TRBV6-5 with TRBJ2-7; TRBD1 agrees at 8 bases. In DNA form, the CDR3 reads TGTGCCAGCAGTTACGCCGGGGGTGGACAGGGCTTGTACGAGCAGTACTTC. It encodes CASSYAGGGQGLYEQYF.